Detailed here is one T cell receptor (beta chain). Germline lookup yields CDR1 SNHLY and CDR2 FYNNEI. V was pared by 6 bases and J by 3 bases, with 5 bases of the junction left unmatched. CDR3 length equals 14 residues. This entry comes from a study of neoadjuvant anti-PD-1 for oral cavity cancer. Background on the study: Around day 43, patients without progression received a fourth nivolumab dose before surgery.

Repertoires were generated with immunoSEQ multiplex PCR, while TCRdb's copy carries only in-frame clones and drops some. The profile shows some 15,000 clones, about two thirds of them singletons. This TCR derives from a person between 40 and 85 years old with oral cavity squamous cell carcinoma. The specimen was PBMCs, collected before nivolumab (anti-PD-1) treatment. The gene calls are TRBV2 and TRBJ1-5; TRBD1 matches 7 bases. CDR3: CASRLDRTNQPQHF. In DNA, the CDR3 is TGTGCCAGCAGACTGGACAGGACCAATCAGCCCCAGCATTTT.